This T cell receptor beta chain was sequenced in a study of shared clonotypes between healthy human individuals. About the study: The donor group consisted of two women and a few men, aged 18 to 49.

CDR3 length: 15 residues. Germline assignment: CDR1 SGHTA and CDR2 FQGTGA. V was trimmed by 0 bases and J by 1 base, leaving 9 bases between them. The repertoire was sequenced with immunoSEQ multiplex PCR; TCRdb's copy has only in-frame clones and lacks some. The repertoire consists of about half a million clones, with approximately 84% occurring once and the leading ten covering 9.5% to 15%. Donors, healthy HIV-negative adults, lacked recent acute infections or vaccinations. This sequence joins TRBV7-3 and TRBJ2-5; a possible D gene is TRBD2 (6 bases). The origin of this receptor is a woman aged 40 to 50 in good health. Some clones in this sample may be carry-over from other donors' samples. Sequenced sample: PBMCs. The CDR3 nucleotides are TGTGCCAGCAGCTTAACACCGGGGGTCCAAGAGACCCAGTACTTC. It is translated as CASSLTPGVQETQYF.